This T cell receptor beta chain was obtained from a study of radiotherapy plus CTLA-4 blockade in lung cancer. Across the whole study: Disease control was present in around a third of patients, and objective responses in about 18%. Notes on the study in general: Among reported predictors of response, early blood T cell clone dynamics with interferon-beta performed best. Radiotherapy with ipilimumab was followed by blood expansion of tumor-derived clones.

Sequenced by immunoSEQ multiplex PCR; TCRdb stores in-frame clones only, minus some. The table shows roughly 90,000 clones, with almost 90% occurring only once. Turning to this clone: Its target is not known.

Germline V gives CDR1 MNHNS, CDR2 SASEGT. Deletions cut 1 base from V and 5 bases from J, with 14 bases between. CDR3 length: 15 amino acids. In chemo-refractory metastatic non-small-cell lung cancer, patients got ipilimumab CTLA-4 blockade together with focal radiation. This clonotype originated in a human donor with non-small cell lung cancer that progressed on radiotherapy plus ipilimumab. The starting material was peripheral blood, obtained from a patient treated with radiotherapy plus ipilimumab. The chain is built from TRBV6-1 and TRBJ2-5; D is undetermined. CDR3 sequence reads: CASSEEGSSFETQYF. CDR3 coding DNA: TGTGCCAGCAGTGAAGAAGGGTCGAGTTTCGAGACCCAGTACTTC.